This TCR beta chain was identified in a study of blood T cell repertoires in COVID-19. Study-wide context: Sites in the United States, Italy and Spain provided acute and convalescent COVID-19 samples. T cells, B-cell-depleted T cells, or PBMCs provided the cDNA or gDNA that served as material.

In the authors' workflow: Amplification of reference gene primers was used by the study to estimate nucleated cell counts. Clones were sequenced by immunoSEQ multiplex PCR, and TCRdb holds only the in-frame ones, with some missing. V, J and clone size derive from that table, while D and trimming were established from the DNA sequence. Here the sample spans about 270,000 clones, 70% to 90% being singletons. A single count supports this clone. This CDR3 has 17 residues. The germline CDR1 and CDR2 sequences are KGHSY and FQNENV. V lost 4 bases to trimming and J lost 0 bases, with 16 bases between them. This TCR was sampled from a woman in her 50s with active or convalescent COVID-19. The chain recombines TRBV16 with TRBJ2-4, with D possibly TRBD1 on 5 matching bases. The material sequenced was peripheral blood. The CDR3 bases are TGTGCCAGCAGCCCCCGGTACCAGGGCCTAGCCAAAAACATTCAGTACTTC. Translating gives CASSPRYQGLAKNIQYF.